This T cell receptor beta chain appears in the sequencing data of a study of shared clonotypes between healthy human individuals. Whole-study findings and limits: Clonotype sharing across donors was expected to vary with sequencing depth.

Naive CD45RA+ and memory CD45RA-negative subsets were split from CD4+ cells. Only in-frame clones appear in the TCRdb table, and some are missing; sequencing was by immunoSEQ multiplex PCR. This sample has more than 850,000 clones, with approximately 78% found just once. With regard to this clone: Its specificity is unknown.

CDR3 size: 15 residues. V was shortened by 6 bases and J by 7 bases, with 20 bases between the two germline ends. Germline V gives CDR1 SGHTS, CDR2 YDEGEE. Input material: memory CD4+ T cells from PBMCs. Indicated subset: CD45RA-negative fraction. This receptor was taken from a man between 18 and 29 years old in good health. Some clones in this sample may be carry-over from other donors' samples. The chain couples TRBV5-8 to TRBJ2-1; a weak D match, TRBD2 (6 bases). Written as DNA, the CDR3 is TGTGCCAGCACCTCTACAGTTGACCGGGGGAATGAGCAGTTCTTC. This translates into CASTSTVDRGNEQFF.